These 6 T cell receptor beta chains originate from one sample sequenced in a study of T-cell reconstitution after alpha-beta-depleted transplantation in children. For TCRbeta, the library was prepared with unique molecular identifiers. Each CDR3 protein is one row after TCRdb ran MiXCR on the PCR reads. Here the sample spans about 870,000 distinct CDR3 sequences, under 20% being singletons. Here the sequenced sample was PBMCs, mostly from graft donor cells, taken 360 days after TCRalphabeta/CD19-depleted stem cell transplant. Receptors originate from a male patient younger than 18 who had a stem cell transplant for acute lymphoblastic leukemia, so the T cells may come from the graft donor.

This clonotype was seen many times. The chain couples TRBV24-1 to TRBJ2-5, with 10 bases lining up with TRBD2. Germline V CDR1 and CDR2: KGHDR, SFDVKD. The CDR3 runs 14 residues. Trimming at V came to 9 bases and at J to 5 bases, leaving 8 bases not matched to a gene. CDR3 DNA: TGTGCCACCGTGGCTAGCGGGAGATTTGAGACCCAGTACTTC. This gives the protein CATVASGRFETQYF.

The gene calls are TRBV4-1 and TRBJ2-1; D may be TRBD1 (6 bases). Trimming pared 1 base from V and 5 bases from J, leaving 9 bases between. Germline-derived CDR1 and CDR2 are MGHRA and YSYEKL. CDR3 length: 14 residues. In nucleotides, the CDR3 is TGCGCCAGCAGCCAAGGGGGGCCCGACAATGAGCAGTTCTTC. Residues: CASSQGGPDNEQFF.

This clonotype was detected many times. The rearrangement links TRBV29-1 to TRBJ2-7; 7 bases line up with TRBD1. Germline CDR1 and CDR2: SQVTM and ANQGSEA. This CDR3 is 14 amino acids long. After removal of 3 bases from V and 6 bases from J, the junction contained 11 bases not matched to a gene. Here the CDR3 DNA reads TGCAGCGTTGAGCGGACAGGCAGTTTTCGCGAGCAGTACTTC. Translation: CSVERTGSFREQYF.

The gene calls are TRBV11-2 and TRBJ2-7; 7 bases agree with TRBD2. This CDR3 is built from 15 residues. Germline CDR1 is SGHAT and CDR2 is FQNNGV. The V gene end was trimmed by 4 bases and the J gene end by 2 bases; junction bases not matched to a gene: 8. The CDR3 sequence: CASSSPLAVAYEQYF. In DNA form, the CDR3 reads TGTGCCAGCAGCTCGCCGCTAGCGGTCGCCTACGAGCAGTACTTC.

This clonotype was detected only a few times. The rearrangement links TRBV20-1 to TRBJ2-2, with 9 bases aligning to TRBD1. The germline V gene encodes CDR1 DFQATT and CDR2 SNEGSKA (reference sequence). The junction had 2 bases not matched to a gene; V was cut back by 0 bases and J by 0 bases. The CDR3 is made up of 16 amino acids. CDR3 protein: CSARDHRGPNTGELFF. CDR3 coding DNA: TGCAGTGCTAGAGACCACAGGGGGCCGAACACCGGGGAGCTGTTTTTT.

The gene calls are TRBV20-1 and TRBJ2-5; TRBD2 matches at 7 bases. J was trimmed by 0 bases and V by 6 bases; bases with no gene match: 10. The CDR3 sequence is 15 residues long. Germline V gene lookup returns CDR1 DFQATT and CDR2 SNEGSKA (reference sequence). The DNA of the CDR3 is TGCAGTGCGAGCCCTAGCGGCTGGTACCAAGAGACCCAGTACTTC. Protein: CSASPSGWYQETQYF.